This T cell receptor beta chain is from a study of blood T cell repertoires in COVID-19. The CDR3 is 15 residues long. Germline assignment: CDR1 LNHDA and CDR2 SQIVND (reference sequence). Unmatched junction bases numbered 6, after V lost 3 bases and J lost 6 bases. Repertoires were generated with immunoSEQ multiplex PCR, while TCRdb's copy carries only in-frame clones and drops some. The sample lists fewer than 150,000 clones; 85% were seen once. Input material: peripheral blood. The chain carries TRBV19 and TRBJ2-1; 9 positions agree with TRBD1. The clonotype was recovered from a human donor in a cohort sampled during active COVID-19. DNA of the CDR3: TGTGCCAGTAGTATTTCGGGGACAGGGCGCAATGAGCAGTTCTTC. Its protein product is CASSISGTGRNEQFF.